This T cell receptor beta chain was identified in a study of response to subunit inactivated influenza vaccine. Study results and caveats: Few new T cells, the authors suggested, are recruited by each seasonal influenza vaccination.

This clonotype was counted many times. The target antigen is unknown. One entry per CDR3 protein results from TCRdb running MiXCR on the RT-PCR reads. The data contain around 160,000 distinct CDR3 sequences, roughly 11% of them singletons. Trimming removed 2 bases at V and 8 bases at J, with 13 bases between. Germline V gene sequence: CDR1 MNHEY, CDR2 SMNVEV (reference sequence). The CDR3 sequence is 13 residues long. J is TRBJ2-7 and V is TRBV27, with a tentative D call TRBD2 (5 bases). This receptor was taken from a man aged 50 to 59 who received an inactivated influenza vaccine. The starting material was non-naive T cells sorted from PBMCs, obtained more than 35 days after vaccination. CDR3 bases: TGTGCCAGCAGTTTAAGCGAGGGCCACAAGCAGTACTTC. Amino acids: CASSLSEGHKQYF.